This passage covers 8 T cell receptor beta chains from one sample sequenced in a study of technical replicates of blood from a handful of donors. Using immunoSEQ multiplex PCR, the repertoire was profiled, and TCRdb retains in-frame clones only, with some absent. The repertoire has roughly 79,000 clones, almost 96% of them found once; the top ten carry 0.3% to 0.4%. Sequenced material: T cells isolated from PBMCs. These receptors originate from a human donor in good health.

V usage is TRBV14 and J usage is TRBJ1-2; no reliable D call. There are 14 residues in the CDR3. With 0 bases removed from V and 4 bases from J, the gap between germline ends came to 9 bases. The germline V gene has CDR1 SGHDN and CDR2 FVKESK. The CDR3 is CASSQDYNFYGYTF. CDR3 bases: TGTGCCAGCAGCCAAGATTATAATTTCTATGGCTACACCTTC.

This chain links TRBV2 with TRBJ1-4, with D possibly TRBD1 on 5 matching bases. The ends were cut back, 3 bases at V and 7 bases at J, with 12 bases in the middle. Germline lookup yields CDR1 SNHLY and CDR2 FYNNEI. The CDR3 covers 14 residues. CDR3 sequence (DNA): TGTGCCAGCAGTGATAGGTCGGGGGGTGAAAAACTGTTTTTT. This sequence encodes CASSDRSGGEKLFF.

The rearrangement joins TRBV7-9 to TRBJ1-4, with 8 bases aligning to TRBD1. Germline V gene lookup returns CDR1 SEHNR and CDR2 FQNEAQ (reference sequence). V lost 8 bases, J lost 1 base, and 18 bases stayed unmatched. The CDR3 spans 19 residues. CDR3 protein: CASAVGVLRGPKTNEKLFF. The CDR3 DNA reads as TGTGCCAGCGCCGTGGGGGTCCTCAGGGGGCCCAAAACTAATGAAAAACTGTTTTTT. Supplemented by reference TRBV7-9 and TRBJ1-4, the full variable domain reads DTGVSQNPRHKITKRGQNVTFRCDPISEHNRLYWYRQTLGQGPEFLTYFQNEAQLEKSRLLSDRFSAERPKGSFSTLEIQRTEQGDSAMYLCASAVGVLRGPKTNEKLFFGSGTQLSVL.

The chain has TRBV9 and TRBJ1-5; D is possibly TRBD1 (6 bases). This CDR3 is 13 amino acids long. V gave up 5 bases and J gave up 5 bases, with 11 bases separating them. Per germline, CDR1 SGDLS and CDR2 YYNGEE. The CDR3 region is CASSGGNHQPQHF. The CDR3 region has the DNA TGTGCCAGCAGTGGGGGCAACCATCAGCCCCAGCATTTT.

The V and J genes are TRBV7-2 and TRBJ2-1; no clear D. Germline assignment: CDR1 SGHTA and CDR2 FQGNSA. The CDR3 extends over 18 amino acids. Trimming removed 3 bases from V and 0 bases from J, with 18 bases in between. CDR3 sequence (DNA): TGTGCCAGCAGCTTTCCTCCTCAGGCGTCCAGCTCCTACAATGAGCAGTTCTTC. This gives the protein CASSFPPQASSSYNEQFF.

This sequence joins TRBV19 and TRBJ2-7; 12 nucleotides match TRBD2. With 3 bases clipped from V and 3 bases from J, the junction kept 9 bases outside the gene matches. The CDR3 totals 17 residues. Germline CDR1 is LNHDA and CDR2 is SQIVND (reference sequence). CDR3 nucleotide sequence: TGTGCCAGTAGTATTAGGACTAGCGGGAAAAAGGGCTACGAGCAGTACTTC. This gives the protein CASSIRTSGKKGYEQYF.

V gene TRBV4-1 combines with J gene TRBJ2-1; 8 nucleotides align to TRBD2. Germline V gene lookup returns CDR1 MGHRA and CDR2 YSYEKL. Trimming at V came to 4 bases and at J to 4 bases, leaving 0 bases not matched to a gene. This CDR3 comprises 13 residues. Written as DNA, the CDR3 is TGCGCCAGCAGCCTAGCGGGATACAATGAGCAGTTCTTC. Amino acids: CASSLAGYNEQFF.

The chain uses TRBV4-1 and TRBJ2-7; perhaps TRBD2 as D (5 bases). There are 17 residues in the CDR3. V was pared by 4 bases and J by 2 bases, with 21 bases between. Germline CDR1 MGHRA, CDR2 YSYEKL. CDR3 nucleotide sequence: TGCGCCAGCAGCCTGTCGTTGGCCGGGGAGAGGGCCTACGAGCAGTACTTC. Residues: CASSLSLAGERAYEQYF.